This TCR beta chain was retrieved from a study of regulatory T cells in long-lasting Graves disease. Sample time point: newly diagnosed GD, antithyroid drugs for less than 3 months. Making the TCR library involved RNA that had been extracted from PBMCs. Germline V gene lookup returns CDR1 SGHDN and CDR2 FVKESK. Trimming cost V 4 bases and J 3 bases, with 15 bases left between them. The CDR3 runs to 16 residues. Libraries of TCR beta came from iRepertoire HTBI primers plus Arm-PCR of CDR3 regions. TCRdb used MiXCR to reprocess the multiplex PCR reads, holding one entry per CDR3 protein. The table records 600,000 to 650,000 distinct CDR3 sequences, about 16% of them present only once. These data were also filed under a second study, of T cells in Graves' hyperthyroidism and ophthalmopathy.

V gene TRBV14 combines with J gene TRBJ1-4; the D gene is possibly TRBD1 (5 bases). The sequence was obtained from a woman aged 25 to 39 with Graves disease. Here the sequenced sample was peripheral blood mononuclear cells (PBMCs), taken at new diagnosis, from a patient treated with antithyroid drugs. DNA of the CDR3: TGTGCCAGCAGCCCGGCTGGGGGAGCTTCTAATGAAAAACTGTTTTTT. It specifies CASSPAGGASNEKLFF.